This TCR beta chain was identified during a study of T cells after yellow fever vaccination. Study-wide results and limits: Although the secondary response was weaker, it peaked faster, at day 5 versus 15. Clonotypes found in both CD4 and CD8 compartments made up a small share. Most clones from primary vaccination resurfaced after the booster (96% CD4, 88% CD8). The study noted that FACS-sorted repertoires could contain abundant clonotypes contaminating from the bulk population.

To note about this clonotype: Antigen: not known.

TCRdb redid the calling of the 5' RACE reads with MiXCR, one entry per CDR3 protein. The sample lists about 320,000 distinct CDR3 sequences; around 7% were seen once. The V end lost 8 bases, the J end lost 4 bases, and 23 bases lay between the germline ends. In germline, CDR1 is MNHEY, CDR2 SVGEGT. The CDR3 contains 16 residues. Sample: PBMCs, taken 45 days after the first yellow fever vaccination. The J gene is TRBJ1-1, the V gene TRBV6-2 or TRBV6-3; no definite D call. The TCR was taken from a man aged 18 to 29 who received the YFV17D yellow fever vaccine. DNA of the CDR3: TGTGCCAGCGAAACCCGGGCCTACGATCTTGGCACTGAAGCTTTCTTT. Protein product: CASETRAYDLGTEAFF.